A selection of T cell receptor beta chains follows, all from one sample in a study of blood T cell repertoires in COVID-19. Profiled with immunoSEQ multiplex PCR; TCRdb holds only in-frame clones, not every one. The sample has roughly 280,000 clones, under 90% seen once. Sequences were obtained from peripheral blood. Receptors were obtained from a man aged 45-65 years with acute or convalescent COVID-19. Each CDR3 is given with its conserved first and last residue. D genes are given only for firm matches.

cdr3_aa	cdr3_length	d_call	v_call	j_call
CASSEGNTEAFF	12	NA	TRBV5-1	TRBJ1-1
CASSPGGGRIDGYTF	15	NA	TRBV4-1	TRBJ1-2
CASSSQGARENIQYF	15	TRBD1	TRBV5-1	TRBJ2-4
CASSPQDRGEGYTF	14	TRBD1	TRBV5-1	TRBJ1-2
CASSPGGPTDTQYF	14	NA	TRBV14	TRBJ2-3
CASTSGTGSGNTIYF	15	TRBD1	TRBV4-2	TRBJ1-3
CASSQEANSPLHF	13	NA	TRBV4-1	TRBJ1-6
CASTQRQGAAGNTIYF	16	TRBD1	TRBV6-6	TRBJ1-3
CASSRWGTSTDTQYF	15	NA	TRBV7-2	TRBJ2-3
CASGPGTGGLLTQYF	15	TRBD1	TRBV6-5	TRBJ2-4
CSASQGKEYGYTF	13	NA	TRBV20-1	TRBJ1-2
CASSPLAGPSYEQYF	15	TRBD2	TRBV3-1/TRBV3-2	TRBJ2-7
CASSSQGDTEAFF	13	TRBD1	TRBV7-9	TRBJ1-1
CSGDSGGAPDTQYF	14	TRBD2	TRBV29-1	TRBJ2-3
CASSYSTAGQFF	12	NA	TRBV6-5	TRBJ2-1
CASSQDLRETQYF	13	NA	TRBV3-1/TRBV3-2	TRBJ2-5